This T cell receptor beta chain was recorded in a study of a mutant IDH1 vaccine in newly diagnosed glioma. Study at large: Initiation of the vaccine course occurred 4-6 weeks after radiotherapy alone, or alongside temozolomide cycles. Patients previously underwent radiotherapy, temozolomide, or both, and most underwent both.

Comment on this clone: Its antigen is not identified.

Time point defined: week 23, last vaccination. Alongside topical imiquimod, each dose of vaccine comprised 300 ug of mutant IDH1 20-mer peptide. The V end was cut by 4 bases, the J end by 1 base, with 14 bases between. Germline V lookup: CDR1 MNHEY, CDR2 SVGAGI. The CDR3 runs 15 residues. TCRdb's copy holds only in-frame clones and misses some; the assay was immunoSEQ multiplex PCR. The repertoire holds some 42,000 clones, about three quarters seen once, with 5% to 6% in the top ten. Overall study findings and caveats: Pseudoprogression seemed unrelated to changes in top peripheral T cell clonotypes.

The chain joins TRBV6-5 to TRBJ2-7; D could derive from TRBD1 or TRBD2 (5 bases each). The specimen comprised PBMCs, sampled from a glioma patient whose treatment included an IDH1 peptide vaccine. The TCR was taken from a man aged 45-65 years with glioma. In DNA form, the CDR3 reads TGTGCCAGCAGTTTGTCGACGGGGCAATCCTACGAGCAGTACTTC. This encodes CASSLSTGQSYEQYF.